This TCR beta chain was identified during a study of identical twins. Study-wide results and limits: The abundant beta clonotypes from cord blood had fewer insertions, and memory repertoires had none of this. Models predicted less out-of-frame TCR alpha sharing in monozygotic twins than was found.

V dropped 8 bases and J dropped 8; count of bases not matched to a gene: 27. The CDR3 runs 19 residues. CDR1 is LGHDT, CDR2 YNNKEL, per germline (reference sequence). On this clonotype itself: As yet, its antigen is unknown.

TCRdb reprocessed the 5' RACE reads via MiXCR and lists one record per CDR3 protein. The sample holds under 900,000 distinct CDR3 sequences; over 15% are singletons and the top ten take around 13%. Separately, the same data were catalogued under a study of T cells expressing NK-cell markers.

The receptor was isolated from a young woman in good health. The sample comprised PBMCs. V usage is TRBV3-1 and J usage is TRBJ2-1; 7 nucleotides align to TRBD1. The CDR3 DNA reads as TGTGCCAGCTGTCTCCACCCTTCAAGGGGGCTTCTCAGTAGGGATGAGCAGTTCTTC. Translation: CASCLHPSRGLLSRDEQFF.